The clone carrying this TCR beta chain was counted a few times. Tens of thousands of T cell genomes (around 0.2 ug DNA) went into each sorted-subset replicate. Using immunoSEQ multiplex PCR, the repertoire was profiled, and TCRdb retains in-frame clones only, with some absent. The sample includes some 900,000 clones, over 60% of them seen just once. These data come from a study of shared clonotypes between healthy human individuals. The CDR3 is 12 amino acids. Germline V CDR1 and CDR2: SGHVS, FQNEAQ. The V and J ends lost 5 bases and 0 bases respectively, with 5 bases between them. V is TRBV7-8 and J is TRBJ2-7; D unclear. The origin of this receptor is a man younger than 30 in good health. The sequenced sample was memory CD4+ T cells sorted from blood. Subset here: CD45RA-negative fraction. The CDR3 sequence is CASSANSYEQYF. CDR3 in DNA: TGTGCCAGCAGCGCCAACTCCTACGAGCAGTACTTC.